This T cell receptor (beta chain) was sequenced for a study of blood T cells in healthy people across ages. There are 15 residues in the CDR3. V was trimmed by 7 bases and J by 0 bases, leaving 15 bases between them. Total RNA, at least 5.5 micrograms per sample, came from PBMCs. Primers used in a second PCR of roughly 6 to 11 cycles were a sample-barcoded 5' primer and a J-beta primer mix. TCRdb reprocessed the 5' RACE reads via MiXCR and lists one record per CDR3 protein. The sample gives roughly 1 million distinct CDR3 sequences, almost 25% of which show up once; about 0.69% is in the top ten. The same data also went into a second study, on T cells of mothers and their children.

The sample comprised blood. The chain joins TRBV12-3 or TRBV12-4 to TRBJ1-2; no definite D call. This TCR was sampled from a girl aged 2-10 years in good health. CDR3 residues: CASTKREGANYGYTF. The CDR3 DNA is TGTGCCAGCACCAAAAGGGAGGGAGCTAACTATGGCTACACCTTC.